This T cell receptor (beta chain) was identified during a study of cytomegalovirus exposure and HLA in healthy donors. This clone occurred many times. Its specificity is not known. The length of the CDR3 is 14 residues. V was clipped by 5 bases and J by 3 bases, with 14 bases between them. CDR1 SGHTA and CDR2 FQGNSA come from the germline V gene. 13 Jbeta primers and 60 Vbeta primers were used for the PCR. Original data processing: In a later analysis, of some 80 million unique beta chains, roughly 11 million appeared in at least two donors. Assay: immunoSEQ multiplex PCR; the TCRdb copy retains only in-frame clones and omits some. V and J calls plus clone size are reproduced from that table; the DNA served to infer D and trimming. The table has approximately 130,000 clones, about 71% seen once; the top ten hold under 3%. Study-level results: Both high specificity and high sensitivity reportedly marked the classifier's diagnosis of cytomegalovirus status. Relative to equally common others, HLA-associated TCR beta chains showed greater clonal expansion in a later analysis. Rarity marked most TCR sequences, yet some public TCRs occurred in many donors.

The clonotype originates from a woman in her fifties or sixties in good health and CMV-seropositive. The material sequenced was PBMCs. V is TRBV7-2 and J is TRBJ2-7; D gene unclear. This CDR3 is CASSKLVPIYEQYF. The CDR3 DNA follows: TGTGCCAGCAGCAAACTCGTCCCGATCTACGAGCAGTACTTC. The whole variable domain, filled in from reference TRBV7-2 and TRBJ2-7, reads GAGVSQSPSNKVTEKGKDVELRCDPISGHTALYWYRQSLGQGLEFLIYFQGNSAPDKSGLPSDRFSAERTGGSVSTLTIQRTQQEDSAVYLCASSKLVPIYEQYFGPGTRLTVT.